This T cell receptor (beta chain) came from a study of early T cells in non-severe SARS-CoV-2 infection. CDR3 length equals 14 residues. After removal of 5 bases from V and 5 bases from J, the junction contained 6 bases not matched to a gene. The germline gives CDR1 MDHEN, CDR2 SYDVKM. Via MiXCR, TCRdb re-called the 5' RACE reads, giving one row per CDR3 protein. In the table there are some 62,000 distinct CDR3 sequences, roughly 9% of which are singletons. This clonotype was detected a few times. This specimen consisted of whole blood, obtained at baseline. This TCR came from an adult who was a healthcare worker with PCR-confirmed SARS-CoV-2 infection or an uninfected control (not recorded which). The J gene is TRBJ2-1, the V gene TRBV28; 7 nucleotides align to TRBD2. The CDR3 spells CASSGTNPNNEQFF. CDR3 sequence (DNA): TGTGCCAGCAGTGGGACTAACCCCAACAATGAGCAGTTCTTC.